These T cell receptor beta chains were read from a single sample in a study of blood T cell repertoires in COVID-19. Profiled with immunoSEQ multiplex PCR; TCRdb holds only in-frame clones, not every one. The sample carries a few hundred thousand clones, around 87% recorded once. Sequenced: PBMCs or T cells enriched from blood (not recorded which). Receptors were obtained from a man aged 18 to 30 who had recovered from COVID-19. Each CDR3 is given with its conserved first and last residue. A D gene is named only where the DNA matches it firmly. Expanded clones are given a class, and other clones once, few, many or no size at all.

>.|14|TRBV5-4|TRBD1|TRBJ1-2
CASSLRGQGYGYTF
TGTGCCAGCAGCTTGCGGGGACAGGGATATGGCTACACCTTC
>.|17|TRBV27|TRBD1|TRBJ1-5
CASSPRTGEVYNQPQHF
TGTGCCAGCAGTCCACGGACAGGGGAAGTTTACAATCAGCCCCAGCATTTT
>.|14|TRBV2|TRBD1|TRBJ1-2
CASSAGQRAYGYTF
TGTGCCAGCAGTGCGGGACAGAGAGCCTATGGCTACACCTTC
>.|11|TRBV29-1|.|TRBJ1-2
CSQRAGDGYTF
TGCAGCCAAAGGGCAGGGGATGGCTACACCTTC
>.|15|TRBV7-9|TRBD2|TRBJ2-5
CASSLVPGREETQYF
TGTGCCAGCAGCTTAGTACCAGGGAGGGAAGAGACCCAGTACTTC
>.|15|TRBV5-1|.|TRBJ1-5
CASSLDGVSNQPQHF
TGCGCCAGCAGCTTGGACGGGGTGAGCAATCAGCCCCAGCATTTT
>.|14|TRBV24-1|.|TRBJ2-2
CATSDFHGTGELFF
TGTGCCACCAGTGATTTTCACGGGACCGGGGAGCTGTTTTTT
>.|18|TRBV1|.|TRBJ2-3
CTSSQDIRLAVPTDTQYF
TGCACCAGCAGCCAAGATATCCGGCTAGCGGTTCCCACAGATACGCAGTATTTT
>.|15|TRBV11-2|TRBD1|TRBJ1-3
CASSPTTGGGNTIYF
TGTGCCAGCAGCCCTACTACAGGGGGAGGAAACACCATATATTTT
>.|10|TRBV25-1|.|TRBJ1-1
CASKLSEAFF
TGTGCCAGCAAACTTTCTGAAGCTTTCTTT
>.|20|TRBV6-2/TRBV6-3|TRBD1|TRBJ1-5
CASSYSPSDRTPDSNQPQHF
TGTGCCAGCAGTTACTCACCCTCGGACAGGACTCCTGATAGCAATCAGCCCCAGCATTTT
>.|13|TRBV5-4|.|TRBJ2-1
CASLEPGYNEQFF
TGTGCTTCGCTGGAACCGGGCTACAATGAGCAGTTCTTC
>.|16|TRBV9|.|TRBJ1-2
CASSVTPEGANYGYTF
TGTGCCAGCAGCGTCACCCCAGAGGGGGCTAACTATGGCTACACCTTC
>many|11|TRBV29-1|.|TRBJ2-1
CSVDRGSEQFF
TGCAGCGTTGACCGAGGCAGTGAGCAGTTCTTC
>.|16|TRBV28|.|TRBJ1-2
CASSRGPGLANYGYTF
TGTGCCAGCAGCCGAGGCCCGGGACTTGCTAACTATGGCTACACCTTC
>.|13|TRBV27|.|TRBJ1-2
CASSNNRVSGYTF
TGTGCCAGCAGTAATAACAGGGTTTCTGGCTACACCTTC
>.|15|TRBV7-2|TRBD2|TRBJ2-3
CASSSWSGNTDTQYF
TGTGCCAGCAGTTCCTGGAGCGGGAACACAGATACGCAGTATTTT
>.|12|TRBV24-1|TRBD2|TRBJ2-1
CATSGRGLGQFF
TGTGCCACCAGTGGGCGGGGGTTGGGGCAGTTCTTC
>.|8|TRBV2|.|TRBJ1-1
CASSIAFF
TGTGCCAGCAGCATAGCTTTCTTT
>.|13|TRBV7-9|.|TRBJ1-1
CASSIRDRGGAFF
TGTGCCAGCAGCATTAGGGACCGGGGAGGGGCTTTCTTT
>once|13|TRBV12-3/TRBV12-4|TRBD1|TRBJ2-7
CASRRGQAYEQYF
TGTGCCAGCAGGAGAGGACAGGCCTACGAGCAGTACTTC
>.|14|TRBV28|.|TRBJ1-1
CASSIGQRNTEAFF
TGTGCCAGCAGTATTGGACAGAGGAACACTGAAGCTTTCTTT
>.|18|TRBV2|.|TRBJ2-3
CASSFLASSPPGTDTQYF
TGTGCCAGCAGTTTTCTAGCTTCATCACCCCCTGGCACAGATACGCAGTATTTT
>.|15|TRBV28|TRBD2|TRBJ2-7
CASQNRLAGLYEQYF
TGTGCCAGCCAGAATCGGCTAGCGGGCCTCTACGAGCAGTACTTC
>.|13|TRBV5-4|.|TRBJ1-2
CASSFPGDNGYTF
TGTGCCAGCAGCTTCCCAGGTGACAATGGCTACACCTTC
>.|12|TRBV7-9|.|TRBJ1-6
CASSLPGGPLHF
TGTGCCAGCAGCTTACCCGGAGGGCCCCTCCACTTT
>.|14|TRBV5-1|TRBD1|TRBJ1-2
CASSPLGQRAGYTF
TGCGCCAGCAGCCCTCTGGGACAGAGGGCGGGCTACACCTTC
>.|16|TRBV5-8|TRBD1|TRBJ1-6
CASSFETGRRNSPLHF
TGTGCCAGCAGTTTCGAGACAGGGAGGAGGAATTCACCCCTCCACTTT
>.|14|TRBV19|.|TRBJ1-5
CASSRVGDNQPQHF
TGTGCCAGTAGTCGGGTGGGTGACAATCAGCCCCAGCATTTT
>.|11|TRBV7-9|.|TRBJ1-1
CASTPGTEAFF
TGTGCCAGCACCCCGGGTACTGAAGCTTTCTTT
>.|16|TRBV7-2|TRBD2|TRBJ2-3
CASSLVAGVRTDTQYF
TGTGCCAGCAGCTTAGTAGCGGGGGTTCGCACAGATACGCAGTATTTT
>.|14|TRBV11-2|TRBD1|TRBJ1-6
CASSIRDRNSPLHF
TGTGCCAGCAGTATACGGGACAGGAATTCACCCCTCCACTTT
>.|16|TRBV10-3|TRBD2|TRBJ2-6
CAISVSGVAGANVLTF
TGTGCCATCAGTGTTAGCGGGGTCGCGGGGGCCAACGTCCTGACTTTC
>.|15|TRBV7-9|TRBD1|TRBJ2-3
CASSLSGQGAPPQYF
TGTGCCAGCAGCTTATCGGGACAGGGGGCTCCTCCGCAGTATTTT
>.|15|TRBV29-1|TRBD1|TRBJ1-2
CSVVATQGGLRGYTF
TGCAGCGTTGTAGCAACCCAGGGGGGACTGAGAGGCTACACCTTC
>.|15|TRBV7-2|.|TRBJ1-5
CASSLGTDSRQPQHF
TGTGCCAGCAGCTTAGGTACGGACAGCAGGCAGCCCCAGCATTTT
>.|14|TRBV27|.|TRBJ1-2
CASSLSTANYGYTF
TGTGCCAGCAGTTTATCGACAGCTAACTATGGCTACACCTTC
>.|17|TRBV5-4|.|TRBJ1-2
CASNAMGSRGLNYGYTF
TGTGCCAGCAACGCCATGGGCTCTAGGGGTCTGAACTATGGCTACACCTTC
>.|13|TRBV2|.|TRBJ1-4
CASNGQLNEKLFF
TGTGCCAGCAACGGACAGCTTAATGAAAAACTGTTTTTT
>.|16|TRBV2|TRBD1|TRBJ2-2
CASSQQGAKNTGELFF
TGTGCCAGCAGTCAACAGGGGGCGAAGAACACCGGGGAGCTGTTTTTT